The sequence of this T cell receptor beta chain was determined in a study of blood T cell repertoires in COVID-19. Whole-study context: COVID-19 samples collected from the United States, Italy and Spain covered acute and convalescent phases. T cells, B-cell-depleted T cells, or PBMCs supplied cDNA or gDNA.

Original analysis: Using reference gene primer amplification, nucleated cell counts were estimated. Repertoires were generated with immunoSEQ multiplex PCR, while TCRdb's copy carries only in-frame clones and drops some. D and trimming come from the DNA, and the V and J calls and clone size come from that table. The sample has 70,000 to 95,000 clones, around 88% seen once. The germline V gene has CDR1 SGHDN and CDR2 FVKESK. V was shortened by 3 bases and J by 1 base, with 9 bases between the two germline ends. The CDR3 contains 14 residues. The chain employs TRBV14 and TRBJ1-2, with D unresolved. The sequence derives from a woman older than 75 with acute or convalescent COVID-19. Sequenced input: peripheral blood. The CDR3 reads CASSHMEGNYGYTF. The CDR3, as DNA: TGTGCCAGCAGCCATATGGAGGGTAACTATGGCTACACCTTC. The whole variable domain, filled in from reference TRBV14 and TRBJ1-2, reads EAGVTQFPSHSVIEKGQTVTLRCDPISGHDNLYWYRRVMGKEIKFLLHFVKESKQDESGMPNNRFLAERTGGTYSTLKVQPAELEDSGVYFCASSHMEGNYGYTFGSGTRLTVV.